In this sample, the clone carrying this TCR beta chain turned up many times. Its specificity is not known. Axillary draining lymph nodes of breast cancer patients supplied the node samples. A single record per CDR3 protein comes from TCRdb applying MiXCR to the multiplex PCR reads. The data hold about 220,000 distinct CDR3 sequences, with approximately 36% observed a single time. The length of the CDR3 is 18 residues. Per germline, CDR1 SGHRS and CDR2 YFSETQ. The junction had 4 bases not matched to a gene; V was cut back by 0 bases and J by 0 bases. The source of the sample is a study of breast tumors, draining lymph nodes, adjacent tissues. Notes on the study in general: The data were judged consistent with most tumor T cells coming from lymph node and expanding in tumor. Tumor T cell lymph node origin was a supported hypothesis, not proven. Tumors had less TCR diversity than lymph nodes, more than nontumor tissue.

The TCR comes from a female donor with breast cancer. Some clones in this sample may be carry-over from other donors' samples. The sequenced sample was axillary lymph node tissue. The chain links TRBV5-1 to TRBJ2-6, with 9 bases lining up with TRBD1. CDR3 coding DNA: TGCGCCAGCAGCTTGGGGACAGGGGTGCTCTCTGGGGCCAACGTCCTGACTTTC. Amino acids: CASSLGTGVLSGANVLTF. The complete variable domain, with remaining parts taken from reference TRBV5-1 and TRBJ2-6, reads KAGVTQTPRYLIKTRGQQVTLSCSPISGHRSVSWYQQTPGQGLQFLFEYFSETQRNKGNFPGRFSGRQFSNSRSEMNVSTLELGDSALYLCASSLGTGVLSGANVLTFGAGSRLTVL.